This TCR beta chain was recorded in a study of shared clonotypes between healthy human individuals. Germline CDR1 is SGDLS and CDR2 is YYNGEE. This CDR3 has 15 amino acids. Study findings and constraints: Represented diversity, genetic and exposure-history alike, was limited by few donors. Only blood was sampled; tissue repertoires likely differ.

Every subset had its genomic DNA shared out evenly among several immunoSEQ plates. Authors' data handling: ImmunoSEQ supplied junction-only sequences lacking quality scores, so filtering was different. TCRdb's copy holds only in-frame clones and misses some; the assay was immunoSEQ multiplex PCR. V and J calls and clone size are copied from that table; D and trimming were computed from the DNA. The sample consists of some 500,000 clones, 70% to 80% of them appearing once. For this clone: Antigen specificity is unknown. This clone may be a read error of a much larger clone one base away.

The chain employs TRBV9 and TRBJ1-1; D gene ambiguous. The sequencing sample was made of PBMCs. The TCR sequence derives from a woman in her forties in good health. Some clones in this sample may be carry-over from other donors' samples. This CDR3 is CASSPSGPTNAEAFF. The CDR3 nucleotides read TGTGCCAGCAGCCCCAGCGGGCCTACGAACGCTGAAGCTTTCTTT.